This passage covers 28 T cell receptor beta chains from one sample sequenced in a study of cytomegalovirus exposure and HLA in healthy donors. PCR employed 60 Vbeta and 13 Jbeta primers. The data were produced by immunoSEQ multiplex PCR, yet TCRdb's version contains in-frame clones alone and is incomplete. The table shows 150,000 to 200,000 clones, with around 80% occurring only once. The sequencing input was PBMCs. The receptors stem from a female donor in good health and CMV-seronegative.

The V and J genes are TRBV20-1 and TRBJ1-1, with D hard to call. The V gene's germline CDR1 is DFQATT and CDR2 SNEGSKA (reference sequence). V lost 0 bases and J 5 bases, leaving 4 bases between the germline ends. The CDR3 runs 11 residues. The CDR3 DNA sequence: TGCAGTGCTAGAGAGCGGACTGAAGCTTTCTTT. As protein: CSARERTEAFF.

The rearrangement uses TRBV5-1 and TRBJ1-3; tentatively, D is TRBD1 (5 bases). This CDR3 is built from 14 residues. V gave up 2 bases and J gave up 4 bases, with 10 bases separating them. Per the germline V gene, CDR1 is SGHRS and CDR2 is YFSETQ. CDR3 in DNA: TGCGCCAGCAGCTTACAGGTTGGAGGAAACACCATATATTTT. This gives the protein CASSLQVGGNTIYF. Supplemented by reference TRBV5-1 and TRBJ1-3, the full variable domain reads KAGVTQTPRYLIKTRGQQVTLSCSPISGHRSVSWYQQTPGQGLQFLFEYFSETQRNKGNFPGRFSGRQFSNSRSEMNVSTLELGDSALYLCASSLQVGGNTIYFGEGSWLTVV.

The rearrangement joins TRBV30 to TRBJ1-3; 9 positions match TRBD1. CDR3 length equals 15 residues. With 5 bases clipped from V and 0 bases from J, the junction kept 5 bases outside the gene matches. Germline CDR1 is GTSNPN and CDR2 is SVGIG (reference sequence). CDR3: CAWGTDRGSGNTIYF. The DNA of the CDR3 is TGTGCCTGGGGAACGGACAGGGGCTCTGGAAACACCATATATTTT.

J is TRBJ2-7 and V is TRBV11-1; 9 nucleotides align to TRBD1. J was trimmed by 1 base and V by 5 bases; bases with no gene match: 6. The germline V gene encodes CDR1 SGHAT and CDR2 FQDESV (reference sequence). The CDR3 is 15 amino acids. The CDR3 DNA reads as TGTGCCAGCAGCCTACGGGACAGGGTTTCCTACGAGCAGTACTTC. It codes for CASSLRDRVSYEQYF.

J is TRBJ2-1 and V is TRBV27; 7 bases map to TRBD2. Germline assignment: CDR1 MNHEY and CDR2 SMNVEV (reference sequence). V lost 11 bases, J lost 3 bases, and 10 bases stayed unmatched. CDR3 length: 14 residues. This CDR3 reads CAVSGASGYNEQFF. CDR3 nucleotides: TGTGCCGTCTCTGGGGCTAGCGGCTACAATGAGCAGTTCTTC.

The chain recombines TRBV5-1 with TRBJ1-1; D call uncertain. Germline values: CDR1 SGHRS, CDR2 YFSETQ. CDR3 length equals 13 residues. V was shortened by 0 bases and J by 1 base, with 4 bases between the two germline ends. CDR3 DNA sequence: TGCGCCAGCAGCTTGGCAGGGAACACTGAAGCTTTCTTT. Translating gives CASSLAGNTEAFF.

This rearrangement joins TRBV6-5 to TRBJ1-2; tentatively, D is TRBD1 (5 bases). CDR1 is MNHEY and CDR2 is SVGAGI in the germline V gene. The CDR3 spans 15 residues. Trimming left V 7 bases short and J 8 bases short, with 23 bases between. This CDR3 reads CASTTGPGLGSGYTF. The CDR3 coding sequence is TGTGCCAGCACCACGGGGCCGGGACTGGGATCCGGCTACACCTTC.

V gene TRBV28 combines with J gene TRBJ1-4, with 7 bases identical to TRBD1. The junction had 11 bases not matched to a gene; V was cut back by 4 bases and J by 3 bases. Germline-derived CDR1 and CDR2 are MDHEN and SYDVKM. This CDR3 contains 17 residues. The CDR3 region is CASSSYRGSHSNEKLFF. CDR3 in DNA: TGTGCCAGCAGTTCATACAGGGGCTCCCACTCTAATGAAAAACTGTTTTTT.

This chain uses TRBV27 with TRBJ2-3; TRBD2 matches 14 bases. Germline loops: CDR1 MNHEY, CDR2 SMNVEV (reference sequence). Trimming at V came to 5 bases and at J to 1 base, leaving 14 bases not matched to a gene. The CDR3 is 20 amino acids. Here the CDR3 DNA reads TGTGCCAGCAGTCCGTGGGGACTAGCGGGGGAGGGGGGAGGCACAGATACGCAGTATTTT. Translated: CASSPWGLAGEGGGTDTQYF.

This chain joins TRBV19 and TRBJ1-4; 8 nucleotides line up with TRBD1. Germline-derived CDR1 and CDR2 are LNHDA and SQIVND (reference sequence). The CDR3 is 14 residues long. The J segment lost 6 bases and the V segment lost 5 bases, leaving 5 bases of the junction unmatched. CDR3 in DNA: TGTGCCAGTAGTTTCCACAGGGGGGATGAAAAACTGTTTTTT. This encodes CASSFHRGDEKLFF.

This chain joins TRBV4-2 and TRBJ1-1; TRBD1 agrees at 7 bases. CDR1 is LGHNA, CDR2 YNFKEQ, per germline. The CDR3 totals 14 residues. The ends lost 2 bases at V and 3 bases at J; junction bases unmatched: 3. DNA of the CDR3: TGTGCCAGCAGCCAAATAGGACAGGACACTGAAGCTTTCTTT. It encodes CASSQIGQDTEAFF.

The DNA of the CDR3 is TGCGCCAGCAGCCAAGTCCAAGCGGGAGGTTTTGGCACCGGGGAGCTGTTTTTT. Translation: CASSQVQAGGFGTGELFF. The gene calls are TRBV4-3 and TRBJ2-2; 9 bases match TRBD2. The ends lost 1 base at V and 4 bases at J; junction bases unmatched: 10. The CDR3 has 18 residues. Germline V gene lookup returns CDR1 LGHNA and CDR2 YSLEER.

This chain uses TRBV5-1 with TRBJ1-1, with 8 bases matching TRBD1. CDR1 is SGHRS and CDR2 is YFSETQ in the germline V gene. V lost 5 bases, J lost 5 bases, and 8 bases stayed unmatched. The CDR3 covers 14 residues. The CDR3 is CASRPGQGRTEAFF. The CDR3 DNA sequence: TGCGCCAGCAGGCCCGGACAGGGTAGGACTGAAGCTTTCTTT.

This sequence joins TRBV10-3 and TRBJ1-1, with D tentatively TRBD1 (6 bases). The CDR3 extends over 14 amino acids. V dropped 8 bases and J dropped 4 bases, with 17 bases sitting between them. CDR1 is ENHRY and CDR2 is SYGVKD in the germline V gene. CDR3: CAISRTDGATEAFF. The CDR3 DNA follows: TGTGCCATCTCCCGGACAGACGGGGCCACTGAAGCTTTCTTT.

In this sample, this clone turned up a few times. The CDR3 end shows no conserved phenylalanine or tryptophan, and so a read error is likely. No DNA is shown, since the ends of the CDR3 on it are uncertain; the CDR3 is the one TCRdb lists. The CDR3 region is CSAGTIHPYV. The chain combines TRBV20-1 with TRBJ2-3; the table's D call of TRBD2 was not tested on the DNA. Looked up from germline, CDR1 is DFQATT and CDR2 is SNEGSKA (reference sequence). The CDR3 extends over 10 residues, inclusive of both ends.

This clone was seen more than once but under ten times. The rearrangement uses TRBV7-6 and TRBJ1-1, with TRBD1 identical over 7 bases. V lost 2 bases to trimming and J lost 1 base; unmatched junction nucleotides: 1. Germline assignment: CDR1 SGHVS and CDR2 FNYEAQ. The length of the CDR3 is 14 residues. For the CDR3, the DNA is TGTGCCAGCAGCTTAAGGGGGCAGAACACTGAAGCTTTCTTT. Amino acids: CASSLRGQNTEAFF.

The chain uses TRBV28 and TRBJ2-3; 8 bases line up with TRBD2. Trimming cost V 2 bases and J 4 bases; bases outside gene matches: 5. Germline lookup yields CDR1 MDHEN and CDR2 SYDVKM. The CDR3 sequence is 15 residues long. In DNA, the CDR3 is TGTGCCAGCAGTTTACAGGTAGCGGGACCAGATACGCAGTATTTT. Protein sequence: CASSLQVAGPDTQYF. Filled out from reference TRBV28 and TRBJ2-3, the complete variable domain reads DVKVTQSSRYLVKRTGEKVFLECVQDMDHENMFWYRQDPGLGLRLIYFSYDVKMKEKGDIPEGYSVSREKKERFSLILESASTNQTSMYLCASSLQVAGPDTQYFGPGTRLTVL.

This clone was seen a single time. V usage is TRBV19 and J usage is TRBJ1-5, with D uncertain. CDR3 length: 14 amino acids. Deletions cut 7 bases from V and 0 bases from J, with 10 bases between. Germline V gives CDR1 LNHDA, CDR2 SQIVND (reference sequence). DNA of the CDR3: TGTGCCAGTACGGCAGGCTATAGCAATCAGCCCCAGCATTTT. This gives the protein CASTAGYSNQPQHF.

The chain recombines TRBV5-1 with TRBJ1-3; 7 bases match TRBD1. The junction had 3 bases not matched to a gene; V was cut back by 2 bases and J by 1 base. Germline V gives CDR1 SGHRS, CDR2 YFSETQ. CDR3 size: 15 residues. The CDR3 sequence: CASSLPGGSGNTIYF. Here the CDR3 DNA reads TGCGCCAGCAGCTTACCAGGGGGTTCTGGAAACACCATATATTTT. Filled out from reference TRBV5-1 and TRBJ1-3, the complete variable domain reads KAGVTQTPRYLIKTRGQQVTLSCSPISGHRSVSWYQQTPGQGLQFLFEYFSETQRNKGNFPGRFSGRQFSNSRSEMNVSTLELGDSALYLCASSLPGGSGNTIYFGEGSWLTVV.

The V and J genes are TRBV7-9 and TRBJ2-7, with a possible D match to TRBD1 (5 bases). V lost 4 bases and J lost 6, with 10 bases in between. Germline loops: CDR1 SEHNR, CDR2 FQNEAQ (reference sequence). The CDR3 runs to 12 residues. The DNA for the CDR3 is TGTGCCAGCAGCTCAGGGTTCCGCGAGCAGTACTTC. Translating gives CASSSGFREQYF.

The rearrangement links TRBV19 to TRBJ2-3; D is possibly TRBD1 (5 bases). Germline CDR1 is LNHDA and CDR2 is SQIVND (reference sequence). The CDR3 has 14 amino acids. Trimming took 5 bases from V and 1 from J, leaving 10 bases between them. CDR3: CASSQGPGTDTQYF. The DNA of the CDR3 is TGTGCCAGTAGTCAGGGCCCCGGCACAGATACGCAGTATTTT.

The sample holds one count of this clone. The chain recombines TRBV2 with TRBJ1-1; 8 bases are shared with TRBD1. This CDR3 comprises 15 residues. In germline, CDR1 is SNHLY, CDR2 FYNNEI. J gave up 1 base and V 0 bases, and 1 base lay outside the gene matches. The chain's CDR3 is CASSEAGTGNTEAFF. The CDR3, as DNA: TGTGCCAGCAGTGAAGCCGGGACAGGGAACACTGAAGCTTTCTTT.

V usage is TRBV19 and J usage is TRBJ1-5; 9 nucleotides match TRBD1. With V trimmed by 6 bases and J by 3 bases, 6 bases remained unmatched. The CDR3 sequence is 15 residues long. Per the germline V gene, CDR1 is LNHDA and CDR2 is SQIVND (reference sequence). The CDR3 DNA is TGTGCCAGTAGCATCGGGACAGGGTACAATCAGCCCCAGCATTTT. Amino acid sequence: CASSIGTGYNQPQHF.

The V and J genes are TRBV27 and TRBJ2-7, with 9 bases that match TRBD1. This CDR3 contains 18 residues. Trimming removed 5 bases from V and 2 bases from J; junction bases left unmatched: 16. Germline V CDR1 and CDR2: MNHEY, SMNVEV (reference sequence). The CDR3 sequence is CASSPSYSGTGLTYEQYF. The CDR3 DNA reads TGTGCCAGCAGTCCATCGTATTCCGGGACAGGGCTAACCTACGAGCAGTACTTC.

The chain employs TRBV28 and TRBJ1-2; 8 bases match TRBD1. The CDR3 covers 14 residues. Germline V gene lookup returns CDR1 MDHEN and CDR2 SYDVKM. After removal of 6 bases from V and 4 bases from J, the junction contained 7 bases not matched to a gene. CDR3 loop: CASRGQGSFYGYTF. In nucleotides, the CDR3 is TGTGCCAGCAGAGGACAGGGTTCTTTCTATGGCTACACCTTC.

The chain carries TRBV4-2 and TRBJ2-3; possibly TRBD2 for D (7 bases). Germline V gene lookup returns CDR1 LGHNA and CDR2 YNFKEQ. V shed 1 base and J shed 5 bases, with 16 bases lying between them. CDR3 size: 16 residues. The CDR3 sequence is CASSQGVAGARDTQYF. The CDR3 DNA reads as TGTGCCAGCAGCCAAGGTGTGGCGGGGGCCAGAGATACGCAGTATTTT.

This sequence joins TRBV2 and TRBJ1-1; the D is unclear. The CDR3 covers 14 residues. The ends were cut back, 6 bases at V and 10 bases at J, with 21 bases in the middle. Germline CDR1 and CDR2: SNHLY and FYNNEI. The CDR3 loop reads CASSAASATRGAFF. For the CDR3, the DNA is TGTGCCAGCAGCGCCGCCTCAGCTACTCGCGGAGCTTTCTTT.

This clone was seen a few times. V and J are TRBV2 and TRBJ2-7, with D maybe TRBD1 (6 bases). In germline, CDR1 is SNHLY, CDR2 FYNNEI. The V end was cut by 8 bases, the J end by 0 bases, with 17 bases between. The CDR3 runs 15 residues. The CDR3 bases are TGTGCCAGCTCCAGCCGGGACATTTCCTCCTACGAGCAGTACTTC. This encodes CASSSRDISSYEQYF.